Below are 12 T cell receptor beta chains sequenced from a single sample in a study of blood T cells in healthy people across ages. The use of a sample-barcoded 5' primer and a J-beta primer mix characterized a second PCR of 7 to 11 cycles. TCRdb fed the 5' RACE reads into MiXCR, producing one record per CDR3 protein. Of fewer than 900,000 distinct CDR3 sequences detected, approximately 35% appear once; the ten largest clones hold over 10%. Sequenced: blood. The receptor set was obtained from a man between 18 and 29 years old in good health.

This clonotype was seen a single time. The chain joins TRBV6-1 to TRBJ1-1; D gene ambiguous. The germline CDR1 and CDR2 sequences are MNHNS and SASEGT. The CDR3 spans 13 residues. Trimming left V 6 bases short and J 6 bases short, with 14 bases between. The CDR3 sequence is CASRKGGRPEAFF. The CDR3 nucleotides are TGTGCCAGCAGAAAGGGAGGTCGCCCTGAAGCTTTCTTT.

V gene TRBV12-3 or TRBV12-4 combines with J gene TRBJ1-3, with D perhaps matching TRBD1 (5 bases). CDR3 length: 13 amino acids. Trimming removed 3 bases at V and 2 bases at J, with 5 bases between. DNA for the CDR3: TGTGCCAGCAGTTTCAGGGCTGGAAACACCATATATTTT. Amino acid sequence: CASSFRAGNTIYF.

The V and J genes are TRBV7-3 and TRBJ2-2; possibly TRBD1 for D (6 bases). Deletions cut 5 bases from V and 6 bases from J, with 13 bases between. CDR1 and CDR2 (germline): SGHTA, FQGTGA. CDR3 size: 14 residues. The CDR3 DNA is TGTGCCAGCAGCCACCGTACAGGGCCCGGGGAGCTGTTTTTT. It is translated as CASSHRTGPGELFF.

There are a few counts of this clonotype. The chain combines TRBV20-1 with TRBJ1-1; D is unresolved. Germline V gives CDR1 DFQATT, CDR2 SNEGSKA (reference sequence). The CDR3 is made up of 11 amino acids. Trimming stripped 0 bases from V and 12 bases from J, with 11 bases between. CDR3 nucleotide sequence: TGCAGTGCTAGAGATCGGGGTAAGACTTTCTTT. It is translated as CSARDRGKTFF.

Worth noting for this clonotype: The junction does not match germline at one end; this may be a read error. The chain links TRBV15 to TRBJ2-3; D gene ambiguous. CDR1 LNHNV and CDR2 YYDKDF come from the germline V gene (reference sequence). The CDR3 is made up of 15 amino acids. The CDR3 nucleotides read TGTGCCACCAGCGGCGGACGCTTTAGCACAGAGACGCAGTATTTT. As protein: CATSGGRFSTETQYF. Full variable domain (rest looked up from reference TRBV15 and TRBJ2-3): DAMVIQNPRYQVTQFGKPVTLSCSQTLNHNVMYWYQQKSSQAPKLLFHYYDKDFNNEADTPDNFQSRRPNTSFCFLDIRSPGLGDTAMYLCATSGGRFSTETQYFGPGTRLTVL.

Only a few counts were recorded for this clonotype. The chain uses TRBV29-1 and TRBJ2-1; 8 nucleotides align to TRBD1. Germline CDR1 reads SQVTM; CDR2 reads ANQGSEA. J was trimmed by 2 bases and V by 6 bases; bases with no gene match: 3. CDR3 size: 13 residues. The CDR3 nucleotides read TGCAGCGTGTGGGACAGGCCCTACAATGAGCAGTTCTTC. It yields the protein CSVWDRPYNEQFF.

V gene TRBV6-1 combines with J gene TRBJ2-1, with D uncertain. The CDR3 runs to 14 residues. Trimming took 5 bases from V and 4 from J, leaving 12 bases between them. Looked up from germline, CDR1 is MNHNS and CDR2 is SASEGT. The CDR3 bases are TGTGCCAGCAGTAAGTCGGGCGCTTACAATGAGCAGTTCTTC. The encoded protein is CASSKSGAYNEQFF.

The chain combines TRBV12-3 or TRBV12-4 with TRBJ2-1; D may be TRBD1 or TRBD2 (5 bases each). The CDR3 sequence is 14 residues long. V lost 7 bases, J lost 7 bases, and 17 bases lay in between. The CDR3 nucleotides are TGTGCCAGCACCCCCTTTTGGGGGATAAATGAGCAGTTCTTC. This codes for CASTPFWGINEQFF.

This clonotype was recorded a few times. The gene calls are TRBV7-2 and TRBJ1-5; D may be TRBD1 (5 bases). Germline CDR1 and CDR2: SGHTA and FQGNSA. Trimming took off 5 bases at V and 0 bases at J, with 20 bases between the two ends. CDR3 length: 18 amino acids. The CDR3 nucleotides are TGTGCCAGCAGCCCGCCTCCGTGGGACCTTTATAGCAATCAGCCCCAGCATTTT. Amino acid sequence: CASSPPPWDLYSNQPQHF.

Note on this clonotype: Given a much more abundant clone one base away, this may be a read error. The chain recombines TRBV7-2 with TRBJ2-5, with 8 bases fitting TRBD1. V shed 5 bases, J shed 2 bases, and the junction held 7 bases outside the gene matches. CDR1 and CDR2 (germline): SGHTA, FQGNSA. The CDR3 is 15 residues long. CDR3 protein: CASSRWTGTQETQYF. The CDR3 DNA sequence: TGTGCCAGCAGCCGTTGGACAGGGACTCAAGAGACCCAGTACTTC.

This clonotype was seen repeatedly, ten times or more. The chain couples TRBV7-2 to TRBJ1-4; 7 nucleotides match TRBD1. This CDR3 has 15 residues. Trimming at V came to 5 bases and at J to 2 bases, leaving 5 bases not matched to a gene. The germline V gene encodes CDR1 SGHTA and CDR2 FQGNSA. The CDR3 region has the DNA TGTGCCAGCAGCGGGGACAGCACTACTAATGAAAAACTGTTTTTT. This sequence encodes CASSGDSTTNEKLFF.

This clonotype has only a few counts. This chain links TRBV12-3 or TRBV12-4 with TRBJ2-7; a possible D gene is TRBD2 (6 bases). The CDR3 runs to 15 residues. Trimming removed 0 bases at V and 0 bases at J, with 9 bases between. The CDR3: CASSLAGGSSYEQYF. DNA for the CDR3: TGTGCCAGCAGTTTAGCGGGGGGTTCCTCCTACGAGCAGTACTTC.